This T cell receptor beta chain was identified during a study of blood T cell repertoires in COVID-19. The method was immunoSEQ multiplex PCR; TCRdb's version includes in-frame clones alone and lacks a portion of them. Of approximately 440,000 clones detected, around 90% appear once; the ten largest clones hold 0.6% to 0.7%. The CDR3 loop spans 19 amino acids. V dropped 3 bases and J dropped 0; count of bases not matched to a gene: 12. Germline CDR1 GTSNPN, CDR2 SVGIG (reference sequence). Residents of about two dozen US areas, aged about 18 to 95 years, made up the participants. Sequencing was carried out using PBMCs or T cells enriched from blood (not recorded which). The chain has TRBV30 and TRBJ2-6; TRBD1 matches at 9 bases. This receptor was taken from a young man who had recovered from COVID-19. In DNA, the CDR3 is TGTGCCTGGAGCCCATCGTGGAGGACAGGGGTCTCTGGGGCCAACGTCCTGACTTTC. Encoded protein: CAWSPSWRTGVSGANVLTF.